The clone carrying this TCR beta chain was observed a handful of times. As yet, its antigen is unknown. This entry belongs to a study of post-analysis software for immune sequencing data. Study overall: Clinical courses comprised relapsing-remitting, secondary progressive and progressive-relapsing multiple sclerosis.

Incorporated into the TCR beta cDNA libraries were unique molecular identifiers, which served to reduce PCR and sequencing biases. MiXCR, applied by TCRdb to the PCR reads, yields one record per CDR3 protein. The sample carries about 680,000 distinct CDR3 sequences, approximately 60% recorded once. Findings and limits, study-wide: Significantly decreased normalized Chao1 diversity was recorded for multiple sclerosis patients relative to controls. Controls had lower frequencies than patients of about 5 TRBV segments, which included TRBV5-6, TRBV5-1 and TRBV20-1.

The CDR3 is 17 amino acids. CDR1 is SGHTA, CDR2 FQGNSA, per germline. V trimming: 1 base; J trimming: 5 bases; junction bases outside the gene matches: 12. Sequencing used blood. The V and J genes are TRBV7-2 and TRBJ2-5, with 8 bases matching TRBD2. The receptor was isolated from a girl aged 2-15 years with multiple sclerosis. The CDR3: CASSLVGSGGGPETQYF. DNA of the CDR3: TGTGCCAGCAGCTTAGTGGGGTCCGGCGGGGGGCCTGAGACCCAGTACTTC. Filled out from reference TRBV7-2 and TRBJ2-5, the complete variable domain reads GAGVSQSPSNKVTEKGKDVELRCDPISGHTALYWYRQSLGQGLEFLIYFQGNSAPDKSGLPSDRFSAERTGGSVSTLTIQRTQQEDSAVYLCASSLVGSGGGPETQYFGPGTRLLVL.